This passage covers 9 T cell receptor beta chains from one sample sequenced in a study of cytomegalovirus exposure and HLA in healthy donors. Both 60 Vbeta primers and 13 Jbeta primers went into the PCR. Sequencing was performed with immunoSEQ multiplex PCR; in TCRdb, only in-frame clones are kept and a portion is missing. The data show 100,000 to 150,000 clones, 80% seen once. Sequenced input: PBMCs. All receptors derive from a man younger than 45 in good health and CMV-seropositive.

The rearrangement joins TRBV5-8 to TRBJ1-5; D remains unclear. CDR3 length equals 18 residues. The V gene's germline CDR1 is SGHTS and CDR2 YDEGEE. Trimming took 0 bases from V and 0 from J, leaving 16 bases between them. In DNA form, the CDR3 reads TGTGCCAGCAGCTTGGTAGTTGGCAGGTCCTATAGCAATCAGCCCCAGCATTTT. It is translated as CASSLVVGRSYSNQPQHF.

The chain carries TRBV7-8 and TRBJ2-7; TRBD2 matches 8 bases. The trim removed 1 base at V and 7 bases at J, leaving 12 bases unmatched. Germline V gene sequence: CDR1 SGHVS, CDR2 FQNEAQ. CDR3 length: 16 amino acids. CDR3 coding DNA: TGTGCCAGCAGCTTAGAGGTGGCGGGGGGTCCGGGAGAGCAGTACTTC. It yields the protein CASSLEVAGGPGEQYF.

The chain couples TRBV11-1 to TRBJ2-3; the D gene is possibly TRBD1 (5 bases). V lost 3 bases to trimming and J lost 0 bases, with 7 bases between them. CDR1 is SGHAT, CDR2 FQDESV, per germline (reference sequence). CDR3 size: 14 residues. The CDR3 loop is CASSLGRSTDTQYF. In DNA form, the CDR3 reads TGTGCCAGCAGCTTGGGGCGGAGCACAGATACGCAGTATTTT.

The J gene is TRBJ2-2, the V gene TRBV7-9, with a possible D match to TRBD2 (6 bases). CDR3 size: 14 residues. CDR1 and CDR2 (germline): SEHNR, FQNEAQ (reference sequence). The V end lost 4 bases, the J end lost 6 bases, and 12 bases lay between the germline ends. The CDR3 coding sequence is TGTGCCAGCAGCTCCTCCATAGCGGCCGGGGAGCTGTTTTTT. This sequence encodes CASSSSIAAGELFF.

V and J are TRBV6-4 and TRBJ1-4, with a possible D match to TRBD1 (5 bases). In germline, CDR1 is MRHNA, CDR2 SNTAGT. V lost 4 bases and J 8 bases, leaving 11 bases between the germline ends. There are 13 residues in the CDR3. In nucleotides, the CDR3 is TGTGCCAGCAGTGGCAGGGTGGGCGAAAAACTGTTTTTT. This gives the protein CASSGRVGEKLFF.

This chain uses TRBV5-5 with TRBJ1-2, with D perhaps matching TRBD1 (5 bases). The CDR3 contains 15 residues. In germline, CDR1 is SGHKS, CDR2 YYEKEE (reference sequence). V lost 4 bases to trimming and J lost 4 bases, with 17 bases between them. The chain's CDR3 is CASSPPRGPTYGYTF. CDR3 nucleotides: TGTGCCAGCAGCCCCCCAAGGGGTCCAACCTATGGCTACACCTTC.

This clone was seen once. J is TRBJ2-3 and V is TRBV5-4; D might be TRBD2 (7 bases). V shed 1 base and J shed 0 bases, with 12 bases lying between them. This CDR3 comprises 16 residues. Germline assignment: CDR1 SGHNT and CDR2 YYREEE (reference sequence). The CDR3 DNA reads TGTGCCAGCAGCTTGTTTCGGGGGGCGAGCACAGATACGCAGTATTTT. It codes for CASSLFRGASTDTQYF.

The chain carries TRBV27 and TRBJ1-2, with D perhaps matching TRBD1 (6 bases). V shed 4 bases and J shed 6 bases, with 12 bases lying between them. CDR3 length: 13 residues. Germline V gene sequence: CDR1 MNHEY, CDR2 SMNVEV (reference sequence). The DNA of the CDR3 is TGTGCCAGCAGTTCCCCGACAGGCGATGGCTACACCTTC. This gives the protein CASSSPTGDGYTF.

The V call is TRBV19, the J call TRBJ2-3; 8 bases line up with TRBD2. The CDR3 contains 15 residues. The ends lost 5 bases at V and 6 bases at J; junction bases unmatched: 10. The germline V gene has CDR1 LNHDA and CDR2 SQIVND (reference sequence). The CDR3 bases are TGTGCCAGTAGTCAGCACCCGGGGGGGCACGATACGCAGTATTTT. The encoded protein is CASSQHPGGHDTQYF.